A single sample gave rise to the 30 T cell receptor beta chains below, sequenced in a study of blood T cell repertoires in COVID-19. This table comes from immunoSEQ multiplex PCR, and its TCRdb copy is limited to in-frame clones, with some not included. The sample shows tens of thousands of clones, around 83% of them seen only once. Sequencing was done on a sample of peripheral blood. These receptors all stem from a man aged 50-60 years with active COVID-19.

The chain carries TRBV5-4 and TRBJ2-1; D is uncertain. The CDR3 spans 16 residues. The V gene lost 0 bases and the J gene lost 3 bases, with 13 bases spanning the gap. Germline V gene data show CDR1 as SGHNT and CDR2 as YYREEE (reference sequence). For the CDR3, the DNA is TGTGCCAGCAGCTTGGGGGCAGGTACCCACTACAATGAGCAGTTCTTC. Encoded protein: CASSLGAGTHYNEQFF.

The chain is built from TRBV6-5 and TRBJ1-1; D perhaps matches TRBD1 (6 bases). Per germline, CDR1 MNHEY and CDR2 SVGAGI. With 7 bases removed from V and 4 bases from J, the gap between germline ends came to 16 bases. This CDR3 comprises 14 residues. The CDR3 protein is CASTQSGGSTEAFF. Written as DNA, the CDR3 is TGTGCCAGCACCCAATCTGGGGGCTCCACTGAAGCTTTCTTT.

This clone was counted only a few times. The rearrangement joins TRBV3-1 (or the pseudogene TRBV3-2) to TRBJ1-2; D gene uncertain. The germline V gene has CDR1 LGHDT and CDR2 YNNKEL (reference sequence). Trimming shortened V by 3 bases and J by 3 bases, and 11 bases separated the two germline ends. CDR3 size: 14 residues. Here the CDR3 DNA reads TGTGCCAGCAGCCAGAGCTCGGGAGACTATGGCTACACCTTC. Protein: CASSQSSGDYGYTF.

This clone was detected only a few times. The V and J genes are TRBV7-2 and TRBJ1-3, with TRBD1 as a possible D gene (5 bases). Trimming took 5 bases from V and 7 from J, leaving 9 bases between them. The CDR3 runs to 12 residues. Germline CDR1 reads SGHTA; CDR2 reads FQGNSA. CDR3 sequence reads: CASSPGGNTIYF. CDR3 nucleotides: TGTGCCAGCAGCCCTGGGGGGAACACCATATATTTT.

The table lists this clone with a count of one. The chain uses TRBV7-9 and TRBJ1-2, with TRBD1 matching over 12 bases. The CDR3 is made up of 14 amino acids. J gave up 8 bases and V 5 bases, and 6 bases lay outside the gene matches. Germline V gene sequence: CDR1 SEHNR, CDR2 FQNEAQ (reference sequence). CDR3 amino acids: CASSPGTGGEGYTF. The CDR3 DNA follows: TGTGCCAGCAGCCCTGGGACAGGGGGCGAAGGCTACACCTTC.

This chain connects TRBV6-6 to TRBJ2-3; TRBD1 might be the D (6 bases). The V and J ends lost 5 bases and 5 bases respectively, with 32 bases between them. This CDR3 is 20 amino acids long. Looked up from germline, CDR1 is MNHNY and CDR2 is SVGAGI (reference sequence). Written as DNA, the CDR3 is TGTGCCAGCAGTCCCGAGTGGGAGCCAGCAGGGGCTCCCGGTTTAGATACGCAGTATTTT. Translated: CASSPEWEPAGAPGLDTQYF.

This chain joins TRBV4-1 and TRBJ2-3; TRBD2 matches at 12 bases. The V gene's germline CDR1 is MGHRA and CDR2 YSYEKL. This CDR3 is built from 18 residues. V gave up 2 bases and J gave up 7 bases; unmatched junction bases: 13. Here the CDR3 DNA reads TGCGCCAGCAGCCAAAATCCCAGACTAGCGGGAGAGGATTATACGCAGTATTTT. This codes for CASSQNPRLAGEDYTQYF.

V and J are TRBV19 and TRBJ2-2; D is perhaps TRBD1 (6 bases). Deletions cut 5 bases from V and 1 base from J, with 11 bases between. The CDR3 totals 15 residues. Germline loops: CDR1 LNHDA, CDR2 SQIVND (reference sequence). The CDR3 DNA sequence: TGTGCCAGTAGTTACCCGGGACAGAACACCGGGGAGCTGTTTTTT. Translated: CASSYPGQNTGELFF.

The chain recombines TRBV14 with TRBJ2-1; D gene unclear. From germline, CDR1 is SGHDN and CDR2 FVKESK. The CDR3 loop spans 13 amino acids. Trimming stripped 4 bases from V and 7 bases from J, with 11 bases between. This CDR3 reads CASSPLARNEQFF. CDR3 in DNA: TGTGCCAGCAGCCCCCTGGCTAGGAATGAGCAGTTCTTC.

This clone was picked up one time. V and J are TRBV30 and TRBJ1-5, with a possible D match to TRBD1 (5 bases). Trimming took 2 bases from V and 7 from J, leaving 12 bases between them. From germline, CDR1 is GTSNPN and CDR2 SVGIG (reference sequence). CDR3 size: 13 residues. CDR3 amino acids: CAWSTAGKQPQHF. The CDR3 region has the DNA TGTGCCTGGAGTACGGCAGGGAAGCAGCCCCAGCATTTT.

The rearrangement joins TRBV18 to TRBJ2-5, with 8 bases aligning to TRBD2. CDR3 length equals 14 residues. Germline V gives CDR1 KGHSH, CDR2 LQKENI. J gave up 5 bases and V 3 bases, and 5 bases lay outside the gene matches. CDR3 bases: TGTGCCAGCTCACCCCGACGGGGGGGGGAGACCCAGTACTTC. Its translation is CASSPRRGGETQYF.

The chain combines TRBV11-2 with TRBJ1-1, with a weak D call TRBD1 (6 bases). This CDR3 is 15 amino acids long. The ends were cut back, 5 bases at V and 5 bases at J, with 18 bases in the middle. Germline V gene data show CDR1 as SGHAT and CDR2 as FQNNGV. CDR3 in DNA: TGTGCCAGCAGCGGCCGTACAGGGTTGGGGACTGAAGCTTTCTTT. It translates to CASSGRTGLGTEAFF.

The chain uses TRBV7-9 and TRBJ2-7; 9 bases agree with TRBD1. Germline trimming cut 6 bases from V and 2 bases from J; bases unmatched to any gene: 2. This CDR3 is 13 amino acids long. Germline-derived CDR1 and CDR2 are SEHNR and FQNEAQ (reference sequence). In DNA form, the CDR3 reads TGTGCCAGCAGGGGACAGGGAGCCTACGAGCAGTACTTC. Translated: CASRGQGAYEQYF.

The V gene is TRBV3-1 (or the pseudogene TRBV3-2), the J gene TRBJ2-3; the D gene is possibly TRBD1 (5 bases). The germline V and J ends were trimmed by 2 bases and 2 bases, with 11 bases remaining between them. The germline gives CDR1 LGHDT, CDR2 YNNKEL (reference sequence). CDR3 length: 15 amino acids. CDR3 in amino acids: CASSQILGPTDTQYF. The CDR3 DNA reads TGTGCCAGCAGCCAAATCCTGGGGCCCACAGATACGCAGTATTTT.

The chain recombines TRBV19 with TRBJ2-5, with TRBD2 matching 15 bases. The germline gives CDR1 LNHDA, CDR2 SQIVND (reference sequence). The V and J ends lost 7 bases and 3 bases, in that order; junction bases with no gene match: 3. The CDR3 contains 15 residues. The chain's CDR3 is CASTGLAGGEETQYF. For the CDR3, the DNA is TGTGCCAGTACCGGACTAGCGGGAGGGGAAGAGACCCAGTACTTC.

The genes are TRBV6-6 and TRBJ1-2, with 8 bases that match TRBD1. CDR1 is MNHNY and CDR2 is SVGAGI in the germline V gene (reference sequence). The CDR3 runs to 15 residues. Unmatched junction bases numbered 3, after V lost 0 bases and J lost 3 bases. CDR3 sequence (DNA): TGTGCCAGCAGTTACTCCCAGGGGGCAGACTATGGCTACACCTTC. This translates into CASSYSQGADYGYTF.

The chain joins TRBV9 to TRBJ1-5; D may be TRBD1 (5 bases). V was trimmed by 6 bases and J by 3 bases, leaving 16 bases between them. This CDR3 spans 15 amino acids. Germline V gene lookup returns CDR1 SGDLS and CDR2 YYNGEE. CDR3 coding DNA: TGTGCCAGCACCCCAACCGACAGCCCCAATCAGCCCCAGCATTTT. Translation: CASTPTDSPNQPQHF.

The J gene is TRBJ1-5, the V gene TRBV21-1; the table's D gene call, TRBD1, was not cross checked with the DNA. TRBV21-1 is a documented pseudogene. The CDR3 runs 18 residues. CDR3 bases: TGTGCCAGCAGCAACCGGGACAGGGGGGAAGAGGGCAATCAGCCCCAGCATTTT. Translation: CASSNRDRGEEGNQPQHF.

This chain joins TRBV10-3 and TRBJ2-1; unclear D gene. With 0 bases removed from V and 0 bases from J, the gap between germline ends came to 9 bases. Per germline, CDR1 ENHRY and CDR2 SYGVKD. The CDR3 extends over 16 amino acids. The CDR3 coding sequence is TGTGCCATCAGTGAGTCTACGGTGAGCTCCTACAATGAGCAGTTCTTC. Its protein product is CAISESTVSSYNEQFF.

In regard to this clone: The sample has other DNA sequences that encode this CDR3 too. The genes are TRBV2 and TRBJ2-2; tentatively, D is TRBD1 (5 bases). V lost 3 bases and J 5 bases, leaving 10 bases between the germline ends. CDR3 length: 14 amino acids. CDR1 and CDR2 from the germline V gene are SNHLY and FYNNEI. This chain's CDR3 is CASSEWGLTGELFF. CDR3 bases: TGTGCCAGCAGTGAGTGGGGCTTAACCGGGGAGCTGTTTTTT.

The rearrangement links TRBV27 to TRBJ1-1; no clear D. Germline V CDR1 and CDR2: MNHEY, SMNVEV (reference sequence). V was pared by 5 bases and J by 0 bases, with 13 bases between. CDR3 length: 15 amino acids. The CDR3 loop reads CASSASPTVNTEAFF. The CDR3 DNA reads as TGTGCCAGCAGTGCCAGCCCCACAGTGAACACTGAAGCTTTCTTT.

Remarks on this clone: An end of the junction does not agree with germline; a read error may underlie this. J is TRBJ2-6 and V is TRBV5-1; 8 bases align to TRBD2. The CDR3 contains 18 residues. CDR1 and CDR2 (germline): SGHRS, YFSETQ. The chain's CDR3 is CATSYYRGGASGANVLTF. For the CDR3, the DNA is TGCGCCACCAGCTACTATCGGGGGGGGGCCTCTGGGGCCAACGTCCTGACTTTC.

This chain connects TRBV5-5 to TRBJ2-1; 11 nucleotides line up with TRBD2. The germline gives CDR1 SGHKS, CDR2 YYEKEE (reference sequence). This CDR3 has 15 residues. Trimming cost V 3 bases and J 2 bases; bases outside gene matches: 1. The DNA for the CDR3 is TGTGCCAGCAGCTCGACTAGCGGGGCCTACAATGAGCAGTTCTTC. Amino acid sequence: CASSSTSGAYNEQFF.

CDR3 in amino acids: CASSLVRVGTEAFF. The CDR3 bases are TGTGCCAGCTCATTAGTCAGGGTGGGCACTGAAGCTTTCTTT. The V call is TRBV6-5, the J call TRBJ1-1, with a weak D call TRBD1 (5 bases). The germline V and J ends were trimmed by 8 bases and 4 bases, with 17 bases remaining between them. CDR1 and CDR2 from the germline V gene are MNHEY and SVGAGI. The length of the CDR3 is 14 residues.

The rearrangement uses TRBV5-6 and TRBJ2-1; 10 bases are shared with TRBD2. The CDR3 runs to 15 residues. Germline V gene sequence: CDR1 SGHDT, CDR2 YYEEEE. J was trimmed by 8 bases and V by 0 bases; bases with no gene match: 5. CDR3 coding DNA: TGTGCCAGCAGCTTGGTTCTAGCGGGAGATTATGAGCAGTTCTTC. Translated, it gives CASSLVLAGDYEQFF.

The CDR3, as DNA: TGTGCCAGCAGCCGCGGGACTAGCGAGAACGAGCAGTACTTC. Translated: CASSRGTSENEQYF. The genes are TRBV4-2 and TRBJ2-7; TRBD2 aligns across 10 bases. V lost 4 bases, J lost 5 bases, and 5 bases stayed unmatched. This CDR3 is 14 amino acids long. Germline V gene lookup returns CDR1 LGHNA and CDR2 YNFKEQ.

The gene calls are TRBV15 and TRBJ1-6, with TRBD1 identical over 8 bases. After removal of 1 base from V and 9 bases from J, the junction contained 2 bases not matched to a gene. This CDR3 has 14 amino acids. Germline assignment: CDR1 LNHNV and CDR2 YYDKDF (reference sequence). In nucleotides, the CDR3 is TGTGCCACCAGCAGAGGGGGACAGGTTTCACCCCTCCACTTT. This gives the protein CATSRGGQVSPLHF.

The chain combines TRBV6-1 with TRBJ1-1; perhaps TRBD1 as D (5 bases). The CDR3 extends over 14 amino acids. Trimming took off 5 bases at V and 5 bases at J, with 15 bases between the two ends. Germline CDR1 reads MNHNS; CDR2 reads SASEGT. CDR3 loop: CASSTRQPRTEAFF. CDR3 coding DNA: TGTGCCAGCAGTACAAGACAGCCAAGGACTGAAGCTTTCTTT.

The chain combines TRBV7-3 with TRBJ2-3; 7 nucleotides line up with TRBD2. This CDR3 comprises 15 residues. Germline CDR1 is SGHTA and CDR2 is FQGTGA. V lost 6 bases and J lost 2; bases outside the gene matches: 8. CDR3 sequence reads: CASSRTRDVTDTQYF. CDR3 nucleotides: TGTGCCAGCAGTAGGACTAGAGATGTCACAGATACGCAGTATTTT.

This chain uses TRBV5-1 with TRBJ2-1; no reliable D call. The CDR3 spans 12 residues. CDR1 and CDR2 from the germline V gene are SGHRS and YFSETQ. V gave up 0 bases and J gave up 8 bases, with 6 bases separating them. CDR3 loop: CASSLVSDEQFF. The CDR3 region has the DNA TGCGCCAGCAGCTTGGTCTCAGATGAGCAGTTCTTC.